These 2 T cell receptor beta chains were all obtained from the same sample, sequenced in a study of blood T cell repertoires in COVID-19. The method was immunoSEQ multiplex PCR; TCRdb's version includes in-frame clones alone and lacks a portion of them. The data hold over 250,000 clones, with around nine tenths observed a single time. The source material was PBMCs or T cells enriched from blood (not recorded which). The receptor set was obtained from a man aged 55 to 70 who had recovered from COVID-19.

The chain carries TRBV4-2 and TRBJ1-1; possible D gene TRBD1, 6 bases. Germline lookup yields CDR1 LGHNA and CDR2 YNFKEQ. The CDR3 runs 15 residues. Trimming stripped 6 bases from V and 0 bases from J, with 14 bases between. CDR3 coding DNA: TGTGCCAGCAGAGAGGACAGCCACCTGAACACTGAAGCTTTCTTT. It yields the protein CASREDSHLNTEAFF.

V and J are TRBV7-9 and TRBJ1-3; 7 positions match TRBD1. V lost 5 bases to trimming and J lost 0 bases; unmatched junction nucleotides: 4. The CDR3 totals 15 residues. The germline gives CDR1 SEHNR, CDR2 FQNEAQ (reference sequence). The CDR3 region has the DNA TGTGCCAGCAGCCAGGGGGGCAGCTCTGGAAACACCATATATTTT. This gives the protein CASSQGGSSGNTIYF. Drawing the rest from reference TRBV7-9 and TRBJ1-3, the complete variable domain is DTGVSQNPRHKITKRGQNVTFRCDPISEHNRLYWYRQTLGQGPEFLTYFQNEAQLEKSRLLSDRFSAERPKGSFSTLEIQRTEQGDSAMYLCASSQGGSSGNTIYFGEGSWLTVV.